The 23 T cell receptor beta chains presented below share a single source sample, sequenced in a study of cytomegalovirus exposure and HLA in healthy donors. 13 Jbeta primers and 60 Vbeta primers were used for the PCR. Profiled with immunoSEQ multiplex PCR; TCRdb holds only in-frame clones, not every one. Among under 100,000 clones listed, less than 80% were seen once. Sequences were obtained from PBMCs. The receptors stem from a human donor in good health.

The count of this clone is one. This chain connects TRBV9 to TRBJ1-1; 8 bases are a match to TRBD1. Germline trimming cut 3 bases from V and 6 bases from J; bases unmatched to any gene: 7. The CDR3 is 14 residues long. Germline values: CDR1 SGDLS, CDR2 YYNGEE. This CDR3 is CASSATGGHAEAFF. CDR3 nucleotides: TGTGCCAGCAGCGCTACAGGGGGACACGCTGAAGCTTTCTTT.

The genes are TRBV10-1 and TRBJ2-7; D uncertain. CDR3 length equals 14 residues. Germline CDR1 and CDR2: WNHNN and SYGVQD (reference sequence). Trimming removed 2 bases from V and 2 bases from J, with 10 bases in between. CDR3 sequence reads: CASSEKTETYEQYF. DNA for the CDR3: TGCGCCAGCAGTGAGAAAACGGAGACCTACGAGCAGTACTTC.

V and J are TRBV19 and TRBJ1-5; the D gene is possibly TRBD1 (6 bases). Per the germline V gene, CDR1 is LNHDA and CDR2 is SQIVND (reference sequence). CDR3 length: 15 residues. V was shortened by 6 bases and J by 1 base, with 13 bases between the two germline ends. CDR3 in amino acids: CASSPPRGSNQPQHF. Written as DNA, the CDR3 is TGTGCCAGTAGCCCCCCCAGGGGAAGCAATCAGCCCCAGCATTTT.

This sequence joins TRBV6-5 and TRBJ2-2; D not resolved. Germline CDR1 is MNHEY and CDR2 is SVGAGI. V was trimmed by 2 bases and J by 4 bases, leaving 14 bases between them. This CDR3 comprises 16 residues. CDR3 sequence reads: CASSYGLAQFTGELFF. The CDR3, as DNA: TGTGCCAGCAGTTACGGTCTGGCCCAGTTCACCGGGGAGCTGTTTTTT.

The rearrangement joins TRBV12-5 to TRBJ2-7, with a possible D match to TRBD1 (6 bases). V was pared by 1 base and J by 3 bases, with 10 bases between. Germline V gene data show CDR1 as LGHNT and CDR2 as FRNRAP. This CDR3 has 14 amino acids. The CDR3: CASGLGGTLYEQYF. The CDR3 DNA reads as TGTGCTAGTGGTTTGGGGGGGACACTCTACGAGCAGTACTTC.

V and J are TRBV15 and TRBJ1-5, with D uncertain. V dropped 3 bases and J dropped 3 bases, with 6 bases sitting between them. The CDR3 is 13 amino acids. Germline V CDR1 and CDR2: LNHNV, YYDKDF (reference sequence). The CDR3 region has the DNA TGTGCCACCAGCAGTACAGTCAATCAGCCCCAGCATTTT. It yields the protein CATSSTVNQPQHF.

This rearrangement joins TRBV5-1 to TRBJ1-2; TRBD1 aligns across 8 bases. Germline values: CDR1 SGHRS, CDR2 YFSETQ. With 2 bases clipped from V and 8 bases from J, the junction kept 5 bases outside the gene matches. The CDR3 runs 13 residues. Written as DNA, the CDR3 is TGCGCCAGCAGCTTTCAGGGGGCGACCGGCTACACCTTC. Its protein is CASSFQGATGYTF.

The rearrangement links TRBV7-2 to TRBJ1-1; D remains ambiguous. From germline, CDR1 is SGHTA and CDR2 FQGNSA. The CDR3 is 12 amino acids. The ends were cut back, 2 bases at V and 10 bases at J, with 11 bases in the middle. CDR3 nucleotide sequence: TGTGCCAGCAGCTTATTTGGCCCGATAGCTTTCTTT. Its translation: CASSLFGPIAFF.

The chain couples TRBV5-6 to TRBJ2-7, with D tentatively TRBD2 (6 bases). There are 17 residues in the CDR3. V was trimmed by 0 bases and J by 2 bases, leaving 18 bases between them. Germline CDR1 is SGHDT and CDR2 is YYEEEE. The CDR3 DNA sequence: TGTGCCAGCAGCTTGGGGGCGGCAGGGACTCAAACCTACGAGCAGTACTTC. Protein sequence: CASSLGAAGTQTYEQYF.

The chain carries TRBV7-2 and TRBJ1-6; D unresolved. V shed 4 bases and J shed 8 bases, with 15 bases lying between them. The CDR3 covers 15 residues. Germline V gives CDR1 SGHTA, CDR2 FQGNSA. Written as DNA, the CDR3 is TGTGCCAGCAGCTCCCGGCGTTACGGGGATTCACCCCTCCACTTT. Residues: CASSSRRYGDSPLHF.

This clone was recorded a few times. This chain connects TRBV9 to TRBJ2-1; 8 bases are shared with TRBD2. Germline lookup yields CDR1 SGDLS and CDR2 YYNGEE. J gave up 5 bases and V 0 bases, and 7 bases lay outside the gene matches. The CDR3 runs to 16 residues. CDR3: CASSVGTSGGDNEQFF. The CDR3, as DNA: TGTGCCAGCAGCGTAGGAACTAGCGGTGGAGACAATGAGCAGTTCTTC.

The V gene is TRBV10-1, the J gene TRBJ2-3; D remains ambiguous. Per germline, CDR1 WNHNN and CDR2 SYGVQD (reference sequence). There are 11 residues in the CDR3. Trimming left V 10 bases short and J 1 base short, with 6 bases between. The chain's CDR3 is CAIRGTDTQYF. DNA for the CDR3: TGCGCCATCCGGGGCACAGATACGCAGTATTTT.

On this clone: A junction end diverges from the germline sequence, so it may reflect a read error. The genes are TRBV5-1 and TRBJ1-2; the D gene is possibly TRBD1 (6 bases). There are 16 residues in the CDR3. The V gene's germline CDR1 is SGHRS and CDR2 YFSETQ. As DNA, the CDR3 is TGCGCCAGCAGCTTCTCAGAGCCATCTCAATCTGGGGGCTACCCCTTC. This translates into CASSFSEPSQSGGYPF.

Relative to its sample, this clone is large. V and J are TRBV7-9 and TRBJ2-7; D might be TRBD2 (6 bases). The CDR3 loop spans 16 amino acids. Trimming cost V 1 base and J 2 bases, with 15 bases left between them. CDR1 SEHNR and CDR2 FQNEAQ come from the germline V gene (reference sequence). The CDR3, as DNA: TGTGCCAGCAGCTTAGAGTCAAGCGGGCAACCCTACGAGCAGTACTTC. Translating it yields CASSLESSGQPYEQYF.

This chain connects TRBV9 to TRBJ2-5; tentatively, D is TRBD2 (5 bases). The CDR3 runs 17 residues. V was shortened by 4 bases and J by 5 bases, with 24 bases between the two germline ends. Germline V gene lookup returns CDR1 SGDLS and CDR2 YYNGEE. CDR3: CASSRSPGSEAWETQYF. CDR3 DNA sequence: TGTGCCAGCAGCCGTTCCCCGGGGAGCGAGGCGTGGGAGACCCAGTACTTC.

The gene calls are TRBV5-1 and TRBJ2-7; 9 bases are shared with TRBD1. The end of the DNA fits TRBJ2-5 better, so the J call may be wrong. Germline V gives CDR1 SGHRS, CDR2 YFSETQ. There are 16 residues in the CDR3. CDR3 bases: TGCGCCAGCAGCTACGGACAGGGGCGGAACCAAGAGACCCAGTACTTC. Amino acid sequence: CASSYGQGRNQETQYF.

CDR3 region: CASSFRDSAYEQYF. CDR3 in DNA: TGCGCCAGCAGCTTCCGGGACTCTGCCTACGAGCAGTACTTC. This chain links TRBV5-1 with TRBJ2-7; D is possibly TRBD2 (6 bases). The CDR3 has 14 amino acids. Trimming removed 2 bases at V and 2 bases at J, with 11 bases between. Looked up from germline, CDR1 is SGHRS and CDR2 is YFSETQ.

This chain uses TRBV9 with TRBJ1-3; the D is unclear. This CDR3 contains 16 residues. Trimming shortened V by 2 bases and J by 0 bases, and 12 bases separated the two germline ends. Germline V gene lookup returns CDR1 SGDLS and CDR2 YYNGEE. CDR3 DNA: TGTGCCAGCAGCGTCCAGAGTCACAGCTCTGGAAACACCATATATTTT. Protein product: CASSVQSHSSGNTIYF.

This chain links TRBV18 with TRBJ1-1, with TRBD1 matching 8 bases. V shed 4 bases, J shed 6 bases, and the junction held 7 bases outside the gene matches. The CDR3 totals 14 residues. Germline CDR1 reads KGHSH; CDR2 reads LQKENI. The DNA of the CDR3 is TGTGCCAGCTCACAGCAGGGGGCTTCCCCTGAAGCTTTCTTT. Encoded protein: CASSQQGASPEAFF.

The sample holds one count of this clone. The CDR3 protein is CASSLSGQGEYEQYF. CDR3 nucleotide sequence: TGTGCCAGCAGCCTATCGGGACAGGGGGAGTACGAGCAGTACTTC. The J gene is TRBJ2-7, the V gene TRBV5-5; 11 bases align to TRBD1. CDR3 length: 15 amino acids. Germline V gene lookup returns CDR1 SGHKS and CDR2 YYEKEE (reference sequence). The trim removed 4 bases at V and 4 bases at J, leaving 7 bases unmatched. The full variable domain, with the rest looked up from reference TRBV5-5 and TRBJ2-7, is DAGVTQSPTHLIKTRGQQVTLRCSPISGHKSVSWYQQVLGQGPQFIFQYYEKEERGRGNFPDRFSARQFPNYSSELNVNALLLGDSALYLCASSLSGQGEYEQYFGPGTRLTVT.

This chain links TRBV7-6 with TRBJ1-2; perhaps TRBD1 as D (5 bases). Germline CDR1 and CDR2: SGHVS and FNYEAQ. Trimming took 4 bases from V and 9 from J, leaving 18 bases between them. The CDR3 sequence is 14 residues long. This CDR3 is CASSSPDSLGRYTF. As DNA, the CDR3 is TGTGCCAGCAGCTCCCCAGACAGCCTTGGCCGCTACACCTTC.

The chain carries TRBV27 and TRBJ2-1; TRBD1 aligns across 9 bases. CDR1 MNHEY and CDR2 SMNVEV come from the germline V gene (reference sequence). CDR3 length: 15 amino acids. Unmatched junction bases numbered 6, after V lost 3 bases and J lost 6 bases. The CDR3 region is CASSFRQGGINEQFF. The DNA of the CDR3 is TGTGCCAGCAGTTTTAGACAGGGGGGGATCAATGAGCAGTTCTTC.

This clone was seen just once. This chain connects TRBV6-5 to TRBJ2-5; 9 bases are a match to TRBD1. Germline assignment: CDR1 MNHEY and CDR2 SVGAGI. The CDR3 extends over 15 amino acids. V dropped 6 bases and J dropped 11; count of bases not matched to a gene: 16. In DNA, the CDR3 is TGTGCCAGCAGCCGTACCGGGACAGGGCTAGGGGAGCAGTACTTC. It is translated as CASSRTGTGLGEQYF.